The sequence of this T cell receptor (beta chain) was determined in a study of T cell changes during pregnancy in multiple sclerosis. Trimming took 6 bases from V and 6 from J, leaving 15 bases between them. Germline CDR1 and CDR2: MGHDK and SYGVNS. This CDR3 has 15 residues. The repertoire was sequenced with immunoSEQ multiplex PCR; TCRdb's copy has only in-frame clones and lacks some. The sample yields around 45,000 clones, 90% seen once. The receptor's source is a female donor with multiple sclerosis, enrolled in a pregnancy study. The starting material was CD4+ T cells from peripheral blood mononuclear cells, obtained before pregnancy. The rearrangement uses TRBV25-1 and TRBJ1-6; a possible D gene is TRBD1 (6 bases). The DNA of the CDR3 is TGTGCCAGCAGACTTACAGGGAGCTCTAATTCACCCCTCCACTTT. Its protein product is CASRLTGSSNSPLHF.